This T cell receptor beta chain was sequenced in a study of blood T cell repertoires in COVID-19. The assay was immunoSEQ multiplex PCR, and TCRdb's table has in-frame clones only and misses some. The sample contains about 160,000 clones, approximately 80% of which appear only once. Germline V gives CDR1 LNHDA, CDR2 SQIVND (reference sequence). CDR3 length: 11 amino acids. V shed 5 bases and J shed 5 bases, with 4 bases lying between them. The V and J genes are TRBV19 and TRBJ2-1; D unresolved. The sequence was collected from a man in his forties who had recovered from COVID-19. Material: PBMCs or T cells enriched from blood (not recorded which). The CDR3 DNA reads as TGTGCCAGTAGTTCAGACAATGAGCAGTTCTTC. This gives the protein CASSSDNEQFF. The whole variable domain, remainder taken from reference TRBV19 and TRBJ2-1, is DGGITQSPKYLFRKEGQNVTLSCEQNLNHDAMYWYRQDPGQGLRLIYYSQIVNDFQKGDIAEGYSVSREKKESFPLTVTSAQKNPTAFYLCASSSDNEQFFGPGTRLTVL.